Listed here are 14 T cell receptor beta chains from one sample, sequenced in a study of monozygotic twins with inflammatory bowel disease. With the 5' RACE reads reprocessed, TCRdb shows one record per CDR3 protein and no DNA. The sample totals 300,000 to 350,000 distinct CDR3 sequences. The sequencing input was blood. These TCRs come from a human donor with ulcerative colitis or Crohn's disease, or a healthy co-twin of an affected twin (not recorded which).

This rearrangement joins TRBV20-1 to TRBJ2-1; absent DNA, TCRdb's TRBD2 call cannot be checked. Germline CDR1 reads DFQATT; CDR2 reads SNEGSKA (reference sequence). This CDR3 spans 14 amino acids. CDR3: CSARDTRGVNEQFF.

The chain employs TRBV6-1 and TRBJ2-7; absent DNA, TCRdb's TRBD1 call cannot be checked. The CDR3 spans 16 residues. The germline V gene has CDR1 MNHNS and CDR2 SASEGT. The CDR3 spells CASTSHTTGLGYEQYF.

J is TRBJ1-3 and V is TRBV6-5; TCRdb's D gene call, TRBD1, goes unchecked for lack of DNA. Germline V CDR1 and CDR2: MNHEY, SVGAGI. The CDR3 is 17 amino acids. CDR3 sequence: CASSSPATGLSGNTIYF.

The chain combines TRBV9 with TRBJ2-5. The CDR3 has 13 amino acids. The germline V gene has CDR1 SGDLS and CDR2 YYNGEE. The CDR3 sequence is CASSAQQGETQYF.

The chain is built from TRBV20-1 and TRBJ2-7. This CDR3 has 12 residues. Germline V gene sequence: CDR1 DFQATT, CDR2 SNEGSKA (reference sequence). The CDR3 here is CSARSISYEQYF.

The V call is TRBV6-6, the J call TRBJ1-4; as DNA is missing, the TRBD1 call by TCRdb cannot be tested. The CDR3 runs 14 residues. CDR1 is MNHNY and CDR2 is SVGAGI in the germline V gene (reference sequence). CDR3 in amino acids: CASSSDRGREKLFF.

The CDR3 region is CASSALGTQINSPLHF. The rearrangement links TRBV9 to TRBJ1-6; TCRdb's assignment of TRBD1 cannot be checked, as there is no DNA. CDR3 length equals 16 residues. Germline lookup yields CDR1 SGDLS and CDR2 YYNGEE.

The V gene is TRBV2, the J gene TRBJ1-6; without DNA, the TCRdb call of TRBD1 cannot be checked. Germline CDR1 SNHLY, CDR2 FYNNEI. CDR3 length: 15 residues. This CDR3 is CASSGSGTGISPLHF.

V usage is TRBV30 and J usage is TRBJ2-7. Germline CDR1 reads GTSNPN; CDR2 reads SVGIG (reference sequence). This CDR3 has 13 residues. The CDR3 here is CAWSGTLSHEQYF.

The V gene is TRBV12-3 or TRBV12-4, the J gene TRBJ2-7. The CDR3 has 14 residues. The CDR3: CASSYETPTYEQYF.

The chain has TRBV12-3 or TRBV12-4 and TRBJ2-2; TCRdb lists TRBD1, though no DNA is available to test this call. The CDR3 length is 15 residues. CDR3 in amino acids: CASSLGLWGTGELFF.

The chain employs TRBV10-3 and TRBJ1-6. This CDR3 spans 16 amino acids. Germline CDR1 is ENHRY and CDR2 is SYGVKD. The CDR3: CAISGGAKIHNSPLHF.

The chain is built from TRBV12-3 or TRBV12-4 and TRBJ2-1; as DNA is missing, the TRBD1 call by TCRdb cannot be tested. This CDR3 is 15 amino acids long. CDR3 amino acids: CASSLRGAGLNEQFF.

The genes are TRBV5-1 and TRBJ1-1; TCRdb reports TRBD1, a call that lacks DNA to check it against. The germline CDR1 and CDR2 sequences are SGHRS and YFSETQ. This CDR3 spans 15 amino acids. The CDR3 protein is CASSLAGTLNTEAFF. The full variable domain, its missing parts supplied by reference TRBV5-1 and TRBJ1-1, is KAGVTQTPRYLIKTRGQQVTLSCSPISGHRSVSWYQQTPGQGLQFLFEYFSETQRNKGNFPGRFSGRQFSNSRSEMNVSTLELGDSALYLCASSLAGTLNTEAFFGQGTRLTVV.